The rows below give T cell receptor beta chains drawn from one sample of a study of shared clonotypes between healthy human individuals. TCRdb's table, derived via immunoSEQ multiplex PCR, lists solely in-frame clones and lacks some. The repertoire consists of around 500,000 clones, with approximately 82% occurring once and the leading ten covering about 12%. The sequenced sample was PBMCs. These receptors all stem from a woman aged 40 to 50 in good health. Some clones in this sample may be carry-over from other donors' samples. Both conserved end residues are part of each CDR3. D genes are given only for firm matches. The size entry is marked missing in some rows and otherwise reads once, few, many or a size class.

D gene	V gene	J gene	clone size	CDR3 DNA	CDR3 protein
NA	TRBV28	TRBJ1-2	NA	TGTGCCAGCAGTTTATCCTCGCGAAACTATGGCTACACCTTC	CASSLSSRNYGYTF
NA	TRBV6-5	TRBJ1-3	NA	TGTGCCAGCAGTTACCGGACAAGGAGCTCTGGAAACACCATATATTTT	CASSYRTRSSGNTIYF
NA	TRBV2	TRBJ2-7	NA	TGTGCCAGCAGTACGGGACACCCGAGCTCCTACGAGCAGTACTTC	CASSTGHPSSYEQYF
NA	TRBV27	TRBJ1-2	NA	TGTGCCAGCAGTTTATCAGCGACAGCAAACTATGGCTACACCTTC	CASSLSATANYGYTF
NA	TRBV27	TRBJ2-2	NA	TGTGCCAGCAGCCGAAGGGGAGGGGGCGATTATGGATTCGGCGGGGAGCTGTTTTTT	CASSRRGGGDYGFGGELFF
NA	TRBV29-1	TRBJ1-5	NA	TGCAGCGTTGGAGGAGTGGGCAATCAGCCCCAGCATTTT	CSVGGVGNQPQHF
NA	TRBV18	TRBJ1-3	many	TGTGCCAGCTCACCACTAGACAGCAGAAACACCATATATTTT	CASSPLDSRNTIYF
TRBD2	TRBV30	TRBJ2-5	NA	TGTGCCTCAGACCGGGGGACTAGCGGGAGCAGGAGCGGGCAGACCCAGTACTTC	CASDRGTSGSRSGQTQYF
TRBD1	TRBV9	TRBJ1-2	NA	TGTGCCAGCAGCCCCCGACAGGGGCCTAACTATGGCTACACCTTC	CASSPRQGPNYGYTF
TRBD2	TRBV7-6	TRBJ2-7	NA	TGTGCCAGCAGCTTAAGCAGCGGGACTGCCTACGAGCAGTACTTC	CASSLSSGTAYEQYF
NA	TRBV5-6	TRBJ1-2	NA	TGTGCCAGCAGCTTGGGCGGCCAAACTCCCTATGGCTACACCTTC	CASSLGGQTPYGYTF
NA	TRBV28	TRBJ1-1	NA	TGTGCCAGCGGGCAGGGGCAGTGGACTGAAGCTTTCTTT	CASGQGQWTEAFF
NA	TRBV7-3	TRBJ2-3	NA	TGTGCCAGCAGCCCATCAAAAGATACGCAGTATTTT	CASSPSKDTQYF
TRBD2	TRBV6-6	TRBJ2-7	few	TGTGCCAGCAGTTACGGAAGCGGGAGTTCCTACGAGCAGTACTTC	CASSYGSGSSYEQYF
TRBD2	TRBV27	TRBJ2-3	NA	TGTGCCAGCAGCAAAATGGGACTAGCGGGATTGGGTGGCACAGATACGCAGTATTTT	CASSKMGLAGLGGTDTQYF
NA	TRBV29-1	TRBJ1-1	few	TGCAGCGTTGGGGGGGCTTTCTTT	CSVGGAFF
TRBD1	TRBV29-1	TRBJ2-1	many	TGCAGCGCCCGACAGGGGTTCTTGTGGAATGAGCAGTTCTTC	CSARQGFLWNEQFF
NA	TRBV2	TRBJ1-5	NA	TGTGCCAGCAGTTACAGGCATAGCAATCAGCCCCAGCATTTT	CASSYRHSNQPQHF
NA	TRBV11-2	TRBJ2-7	NA	TGTGCCAGCAGCCCCCTCGGGGGGCTGGGCTACGAGCAGTACTTC	CASSPLGGLGYEQYF
NA	TRBV28	TRBJ2-2	NA	TGTGCCAGCAGTTTGATGAGGGTCGGAAACACCGGGGAGCTGTTTTTT	CASSLMRVGNTGELFF
TRBD2	TRBV5-4	TRBJ2-5	NA	TGTGCCAGCAGCTTGGGCGGGGGGGAGACCCAGTACTTC	CASSLGGGETQYF
NA	TRBV30	TRBJ1-1	NA	TGTGCCTGGAAGGTACAGTCCATGAACACTGAAGCTTTCTTT	CAWKVQSMNTEAFF
NA	TRBV21-1	TRBJ2-2	NA	TGTGCCAGCAGCCCCGACAGAACGAACACCGGGGAGCTGTTTTTT	CASSPDRTNTGELFF
NA	TRBV28	TRBJ2-5	NA	TGTGCCAGCCGACCCGGAACAGGGAGCCAAGAGACCCAGTACTTC	CASRPGTGSQETQYF
NA	TRBV27	TRBJ2-7	once	TGTGCCAGCAGTCCACCGGGAAGCTACGAGCAGTACTTC	CASSPPGSYEQYF
NA	TRBV7-8	TRBJ2-7	NA	TGTGCCAGCAGCCGAGGAAGGGCATTTCTCGAGCAGTACTTC	CASSRGRAFLEQYF
NA	TRBV6-5	TRBJ1-4	NA	TGTGCCAGCAGACAACCAGGGACGGGAAATGAAAAACTGTTTTTT	CASRQPGTGNEKLFF
NA	TRBV19	TRBJ2-1	NA	TGTGCCAGTAGTACCATCCGGGGCAATGAGCAGTTCTTC	CASSTIRGNEQFF